The 18 T cell receptor beta chains presented below share a single source sample, sequenced in a study of T cells in tuberculosis. TCRdb's table, derived via immunoSEQ multiplex PCR, lists solely in-frame clones and lacks some. This table has about 43,000 clones, 94% appearing once. The source material was PBMCs. The receptor set was obtained from a donor between 5 and 29 years old with latent tuberculosis or without tuberculosis infection. Some clones in this sample may be carry-over from other donors' samples.

The chain's CDR3 is CASSFGSRRQYF. CDR3 nucleotides: TGTGCCAGCAGTTTCGGGTCACGCAGGCAGTACTTC. The chain employs TRBV28 and TRBJ2-7; D is ambiguous. From germline, CDR1 is MDHEN and CDR2 SYDVKM. The CDR3 has 12 residues. V was trimmed by 3 bases and J by 9 bases, leaving 12 bases between them. The variable domain in full, completed from reference TRBV28 and TRBJ2-7, reads DVKVTQSSRYLVKRTGEKVFLECVQDMDHENMFWYRQDPGLGLRLIYFSYDVKMKEKGDIPEGYSVSREKKERFSLILESASTNQTSMYLCASSFGSRRQYFGPGTRLTVT.

V usage is TRBV19 and J usage is TRBJ2-2; 7 nucleotides agree with TRBD2. Trimming removed 7 bases from V and 3 bases from J; junction bases left unmatched: 8. This CDR3 is 15 amino acids long. Germline assignment: CDR1 LNHDA and CDR2 SQIVND (reference sequence). CDR3 sequence reads: CASIRREFDTGELFF. The CDR3 bases are TGTGCCAGTATAAGGCGGGAGTTCGACACCGGGGAGCTGTTTTTT.

The genes are TRBV28 and TRBJ2-7, with TRBD2 matching 9 bases. Trimming removed 3 bases from V and 3 bases from J; junction bases left unmatched: 3. Germline values: CDR1 MDHEN, CDR2 SYDVKM. This CDR3 has 14 amino acids. As DNA, the CDR3 is TGTGCCAGCAGTTTGGTAGCGGGAGACTACGAGCAGTACTTC. It encodes CASSLVAGDYEQYF.

The chain employs TRBV4-1 and TRBJ2-7, with D perhaps TRBD2 (5 bases). Germline CDR1 reads MGHRA; CDR2 reads YSYEKL. The CDR3 sequence is 13 residues long. V lost 8 bases and J lost 6, with 17 bases in between. CDR3 in amino acids: CASSWGAEGEQYF. In nucleotides, the CDR3 is TGCGCCAGCTCTTGGGGAGCCGAGGGCGAGCAGTACTTC.

The chain couples TRBV5-8 to TRBJ2-1; no clear D gene. Germline V gene sequence: CDR1 SGHTS, CDR2 YDEGEE. The CDR3 has 13 residues. V shed 2 bases and J shed 10 bases, with 13 bases lying between them. DNA for the CDR3: TGTGCCAGCAGCTTTGACTCTCCTTTGGAGCAGTTCTTC. Residues: CASSFDSPLEQFF.

V and J are TRBV27 and TRBJ2-1, with 9 bases lining up with TRBD1. Germline V gene data show CDR1 as MNHEY and CDR2 as SMNVEV (reference sequence). The J segment lost 0 bases and the V segment lost 7 bases, leaving 4 bases of the junction unmatched. CDR3 length equals 15 residues. DNA of the CDR3: TGTGCCAGCACTCCACAGGGGGCCTCCTACAATGAGCAGTTCTTC. Amino acid sequence: CASTPQGASYNEQFF.

The J gene is TRBJ2-1, the V gene TRBV25-1; no firm D call. Germline CDR1 is MGHDK and CDR2 is SYGVNS. CDR3 length: 15 residues. Deletions cut 6 bases from V and 2 bases from J, with 14 bases between. The CDR3 sequence is CASSPELPTYNEQFF. In DNA, the CDR3 is TGTGCCAGCAGCCCTGAACTCCCCACCTACAATGAGCAGTTCTTC.

This rearrangement joins TRBV18 to TRBJ1-2, with TRBD1 as a possible D gene (6 bases). V was clipped by 3 bases and J by 6 bases, with 11 bases between them. CDR1 and CDR2 (germline): KGHSH, LQKENI. The length of the CDR3 is 13 residues. CDR3 protein: CASSPGGQNGYTF. DNA for the CDR3: TGTGCCAGCTCACCCGGGGGGCAGAATGGCTACACCTTC.

The chain links TRBV29-1 to TRBJ2-6, with D tentatively TRBD2 (5 bases). The CDR3 totals 15 residues. Per the germline V gene, CDR1 is SQVTM and CDR2 is ANQGSEA. V dropped 4 bases and J dropped 0 bases, with 10 bases sitting between them. This chain's CDR3 is CSVGGDTSGANVLTF. As DNA, the CDR3 is TGCAGCGTTGGGGGAGACACCTCTGGGGCCAACGTCCTGACTTTC.

The DNA of the CDR3 is TGTGCCAGCAGTGATTCAGGGGCCGGGACCGGGGAGCTGTTTTTT. This gives the protein CASSDSGAGTGELFF. The chain has TRBV25-1 and TRBJ2-2; D perhaps matches TRBD1 (6 bases). The CDR3 extends over 15 amino acids. V shed 3 bases and J shed 5 bases, with 13 bases lying between them. Germline V gives CDR1 MGHDK, CDR2 SYGVNS.

The chain employs TRBV10-1 and TRBJ1-1; 7 nucleotides line up with TRBD1. In germline, CDR1 is WNHNN, CDR2 SYGVQD (reference sequence). The junction had 3 bases not matched to a gene; V was cut back by 8 bases and J by 0 bases. The CDR3 covers 13 residues. The CDR3 nucleotides read TGCGCCAGCCGGGACAGCATGAACACTGAAGCTTTCTTT. It yields the protein CASRDSMNTEAFF.

The V and J genes are TRBV2 and TRBJ1-5; D gene uncertain. The CDR3 is made up of 13 amino acids. Trimming pared 4 bases from V and 2 bases from J, leaving 6 bases between. Germline V CDR1 and CDR2: SNHLY, FYNNEI. The CDR3 DNA sequence: TGTGCCAGCAGTGCTCGGGGCAATCAGCCCCAGCATTTT. The encoded protein is CASSARGNQPQHF.

The chain uses TRBV2 and TRBJ2-1, with 10 bases lining up with TRBD2. CDR3 length: 16 amino acids. Germline loops: CDR1 SNHLY, CDR2 FYNNEI. The V gene end was trimmed by 3 bases and the J gene end by 8 bases; junction bases not matched to a gene: 10. The CDR3 loop reads CASSDWGLASSDEQFF. DNA of the CDR3: TGTGCCAGCAGTGACTGGGGACTAGCGTCCAGCGATGAGCAGTTCTTC.

This chain uses TRBV19 with TRBJ1-2, with 7 bases fitting TRBD1. CDR3 size: 13 residues. From germline, CDR1 is LNHDA and CDR2 SQIVND (reference sequence). J was trimmed by 4 bases and V by 7 bases; bases with no gene match: 6. DNA of the CDR3: TGTGCCAGTACTTTGACAGGGACCTATGGCTACACCTTC. Translation gives CASTLTGTYGYTF.

The chain couples TRBV20-1 to TRBJ2-1, with D perhaps matching TRBD1 (6 bases). Germline CDR1 is DFQATT and CDR2 is SNEGSKA (reference sequence). The CDR3 consists of 10 residues. Deletions cut 3 bases from V and 12 bases from J, with 9 bases between. This chain's CDR3 is CSASAGVQFF. In DNA form, the CDR3 reads TGCAGTGCTAGTGCAGGGGTGCAGTTCTTC.

This clone occurred a few times. V is TRBV4-2 and J is TRBJ2-2; 10 bases line up with TRBD1. The germline gives CDR1 LGHNA, CDR2 YNFKEQ. V dropped 3 bases and J dropped 3; count of bases not matched to a gene: 1. The CDR3 runs to 15 residues. The CDR3 DNA follows: TGTGCCAGCAGCCACGGGACAGGGGACACCGGGGAGCTGTTTTTT. It yields the protein CASSHGTGDTGELFF.

The chain combines TRBV4-2 with TRBJ1-1; no definite D call. The CDR3 loop spans 15 amino acids. V lost 4 bases to trimming and J lost 1 base, with 13 bases between them. Germline V gives CDR1 LGHNA, CDR2 YNFKEQ. The CDR3 sequence is CASSPLDGGNTEAFF. CDR3 sequence (DNA): TGTGCCAGCAGCCCCTTAGACGGAGGGAACACTGAAGCTTTCTTT.

This sequence joins TRBV29-1 and TRBJ1-5; D possibly corresponds to TRBD1 (6 bases). The CDR3 has 13 amino acids. Trimming left V 4 bases short and J 10 bases short, with 17 bases between. Germline V gene lookup returns CDR1 SQVTM and CDR2 ANQGSEA. CDR3 nucleotides: TGCAGCGTTGTTTCCCCGAAAGGGGGTCCCCAGCATTTT. Translating gives CSVVSPKGGPQHF.